Listed below are T cell receptor beta chains from one sample, sequenced in a study of blood T cell repertoires in COVID-19. Clones were read by immunoSEQ multiplex PCR, and TCRdb kept only the in-frame ones, dropping some. The sample consists of fewer than 110,000 clones, roughly nine tenths of them appearing once. The sample was peripheral blood. The receptors derive from a woman aged 80 or over in a cohort sampled during active COVID-19. Each CDR3 is given with its conserved first and last residue. A D gene is named only where the DNA matches it firmly. A clone size is listed for some rows: how often the clone was seen (once, few, many), or a class if it is expanded.

V: TRBV7-9; length: 16; J: TRBJ2-1; D: TRBD2; size: -; DNA: TGTGCCAGCAGCATTACGAGCGGGAGTTTTCGCAATGAGCAGTTCTTC; CDR3: CASSITSGSFRNEQFF
V: TRBV5-1; length: 14; J: TRBJ1-1; D: -; size: -; DNA: TGCGCCAGCAGCTTTCTGAACATGAACACTGAAGCTTTCTTT; CDR3: CASSFLNMNTEAFF
V: TRBV6-5; length: 13; J: TRBJ2-7; D: TRBD1; size: -; DNA: TGTGCCAGCCGACTGACAGGGGTATACGAGCAGTACTTC; CDR3: CASRLTGVYEQYF
V: TRBV19; length: 16; J: TRBJ2-2; D: TRBD1; size: -; DNA: TGTGCCAGTAGCACAGGGGGCCTAGCGAACACCGGGGAGCTGTTTTTT; CDR3: CASSTGGLANTGELFF
V: TRBV7-2; length: 14; J: TRBJ2-1; D: TRBD2; size: once; DNA: TGTGCCAGCGCAGAGCGGGAGGGCCTTAATGAGCAGTTCTTC; CDR3: CASAEREGLNEQFF
V: TRBV3-1/TRBV3-2; length: 14; J: TRBJ1-4; D: -; size: -; DNA: TGTGCCAGCAGCCTAGGGGCGGGGGGAGAAAAACTGTTTTTT; CDR3: CASSLGAGGEKLFF
V: TRBV24-1; length: 16; J: TRBJ2-2; D: TRBD2; size: -; DNA: TGTGCCACCAGTCAGACTAGCGGGAGCGGAACCGGGGAGCTGTTTTTT; CDR3: CATSQTSGSGTGELFF
V: TRBV4-1; length: 16; J: TRBJ1-5; D: TRBD1; size: -; DNA: TGCGCCAGCAGTGTGACCGGGACAGATAGCAATCAGCCCCAGCATTTT; CDR3: CASSVTGTDSNQPQHF
V: TRBV7-9; length: 17; J: TRBJ1-1; D: -; size: -; DNA: TGTGCCAGCAGCTTAGCCCTCGGGGGAACCTTGAACACTGAAGCTTTCTTT; CDR3: CASSLALGGTLNTEAFF
V: TRBV7-8; length: 15; J: TRBJ2-7; D: TRBD2; size: -; DNA: TGTGCCAGCAGCGCGACTAGCGGAAGCTCCTACGAGCAGTACTTC; CDR3: CASSATSGSSYEQYF
V: TRBV3-1/TRBV3-2; length: 14; J: TRBJ2-1; D: TRBD1; size: -; DNA: TGTGCCAGCAGCCCCGGGACAGGGGACCATGAGCAGTTCTTC; CDR3: CASSPGTGDHEQFF
V: TRBV9; length: 13; J: TRBJ2-7; D: -; size: -; DNA: TGTGCCAGCAGCGCGGACAGCTCCTACGAGCAGTACTTC; CDR3: CASSADSSYEQYF
V: TRBV25-1; length: 15; J: TRBJ1-2; D: TRBD1; size: -; DNA: TGTGCCAGCAGTGGGCCGTGGACAGGGGCCTATGGCTACACCTTC; CDR3: CASSGPWTGAYGYTF
V: TRBV7-3; length: 12; J: TRBJ2-3; D: -; size: -; DNA: TGTGCCAGCAGCTTGACAGACTCGGCGCAGTATTTT; CDR3: CASSLTDSAQYF
V: TRBV19; length: 13; J: TRBJ1-5; D: -; size: few; DNA: TGTGCCAGTAGGCCCCGAGTAAATCAGCCCCAGCATTTT; CDR3: CASRPRVNQPQHF
V: TRBV28; length: 11; J: TRBJ2-7; D: -; size: -; DNA: TGTGCCAGTGGACAGCGCTACGAGCAGTACTTC; CDR3: CASGQRYEQYF
V: TRBV21-1; length: 20; J: TRBJ2-3; D: -; size: -; DNA: TGTGCCAGCAGCAAATCAAAAGGGGGGCCAGCGGGAGTCCGGGGAGATACGCAGTATTTT; CDR3: CASSKSKGGPAGVRGDTQYF
V: TRBV7-2; length: 15; J: TRBJ2-7; D: -; size: -; DNA: TGTGCCAGCAGCGCCTCAACTCCAAGCTCCTACGAGCAGTACTTC; CDR3: CASSASTPSSYEQYF
V: TRBV15; length: 15; J: TRBJ2-1; D: TRBD2; size: -; DNA: TGTGCCACCAGCAGAGAGCTAGCGGCATACAATGAGCAGTTCTTC; CDR3: CATSRELAAYNEQFF
V: TRBV5-1; length: 13; J: TRBJ2-7; D: -; size: once; DNA: TGCGCCAGCAGCCCCTCTAGCGTCTACGAGCAGTACTTC; CDR3: CASSPSSVYEQYF
V: TRBV12-3/TRBV12-4; length: 13; J: TRBJ1-1; D: -; size: -; DNA: TGTGCCAGCAGTTTTAGCATGGCCTGGGTGGCTTTCTTT; CDR3: CASSFSMAWVAFF
V: TRBV10-2; length: 14; J: TRBJ2-7; D: -; size: -; DNA: TGCGCCAGCGCCCCGGGCCTCCTTACGGGAGAGCAGTACTTC; CDR3: CASAPGLLTGEQYF
V: TRBV23-1; length: 18; J: TRBJ2-2; D: -; size: -; DNA: TGCGCCAGCAGTCAATCCGCAAGGGGCCCAAGTGACACCGGGGAGCTGTTTTTT; CDR3: CASSQSARGPSDTGELFF
V: TRBV28; length: 15; J: TRBJ1-2; D: -; size: -; DNA: TGTGCCAGCAGTTTCTCTCGGGCGGGGGGCCTGGGCTACACCTTC; CDR3: CASSFSRAGGLGYTF
V: TRBV10-2; length: 15; J: TRBJ1-2; D: TRBD1; size: once; DNA: TGCGCCAGCAGTGGGGGACAGGGCTCAATCTATGGCTACACCTTC; CDR3: CASSGGQGSIYGYTF
V: TRBV30; length: 11; J: TRBJ1-2; D: -; size: -; DNA: TGTGCCTGGAGTGTTTCCGGTGGCTACACCTTC; CDR3: CAWSVSGGYTF
V: TRBV7-9; length: 15; J: TRBJ2-1; D: -; size: -; DNA: TGTGCCAGCAGCTCGCGACAAGTTATCGTCAATGAGCAGTTCTTC; CDR3: CASSSRQVIVNEQFF
V: TRBV28; length: 17; J: TRBJ2-1; D: -; size: -; DNA: TGTGCCAGCTTATCCAACACTCGGGGGAGGTCGTACAATGAGCAGTTCTTC; CDR3: CASLSNTRGRSYNEQFF
V: TRBV3-1/TRBV3-2; length: 18; J: TRBJ2-2; D: TRBD2; size: -; DNA: TGTGCCAGCAGCCAATTTATTAGCGGGAGCCAGAACACCGGGGAGCTGTTTTTT; CDR3: CASSQFISGSQNTGELFF
V: TRBV18; length: 14; J: TRBJ2-1; D: -; size: -; DNA: TGTGCCAGCTCAGTACAGGGGGGGAACAATGAGCAGTTCTTC; CDR3: CASSVQGGNNEQFF
V: TRBV19; length: 16; J: TRBJ2-7; D: TRBD1; size: -; DNA: TGTGCCAGTAGTAGCGGACAGGGGACCTCGGCTAGCGAGCAGTACTTC; CDR3: CASSSGQGTSASEQYF
V: TRBV18; length: 12; J: TRBJ1-2; D: -; size: -; DNA: TGTGCCAGCTCACCCTATGGACAAGGCTACACCTTC; CDR3: CASSPYGQGYTF
V: TRBV29-1; length: 14; J: TRBJ1-1; D: -; size: -; DNA: TGCAGCGTTGTTGCAGGGGCGCGCAACACTGAAGCTTTCTTT; CDR3: CSVVAGARNTEAFF
V: TRBV21-1; length: 17; J: TRBJ2-2; D: -; size: -; DNA: TGTGCCAGCAGCAAAGAAATTGCAGGGCAGTGCACCGGGGAGCTGTTTTTT; CDR3: CASSKEIAGQCTGELFF
V: TRBV28; length: 13; J: TRBJ2-7; D: TRBD1; size: -; DNA: TGTGCCGGACGACAGGGGGGGACCTACGAGCAGTACTTC; CDR3: CAGRQGGTYEQYF
V: TRBV4-2; length: 13; J: TRBJ2-5; D: -; size: -; DNA: TGTGCCAGCAGCAAGTCGGGACAAGAGACCCAGTACTTC; CDR3: CASSKSGQETQYF
V: TRBV15; length: 16; J: TRBJ2-5; D: -; size: -; DNA: TGTGCCACCAGCAGAGAATTATCTTCCGGGCAAGAGACCCAGTACTTC; CDR3: CATSRELSSGQETQYF
V: TRBV3-1/TRBV3-2; length: 15; J: TRBJ1-2; D: TRBD1; size: -; DNA: TGTGCCAGCAGCCCTGGTGACAGGGCTAACTATGGCTACACCTTC; CDR3: CASSPGDRANYGYTF
V: TRBV24-1; length: 16; J: TRBJ2-3; D: TRBD1; size: -; DNA: TGTGCCACCAGTGATGAAGGGACAGGGCCGACAGATACGCAGTATTTT; CDR3: CATSDEGTGPTDTQYF
V: TRBV2; length: 14; J: TRBJ1-5; D: -; size: -; DNA: TGTGCCAGCAGTGGGGCCCATAGCAATCAGCCCCAGCATTTT; CDR3: CASSGAHSNQPQHF
V: TRBV28; length: 20; J: TRBJ2-6; D: -; size: -; DNA: TGTGCCAGCAGTTTATCAAGACACGCTCTACTCCTCTCTGGGGCCAACGTCCTGACTTTC; CDR3: CASSLSRHALLLSGANVLTF
V: TRBV10-3; length: 15; J: TRBJ1-1; D: TRBD1; size: -; DNA: TGTGCCATCAGTGAGGGATTCGACAGGGCCACTGAAGCTTTCTTT; CDR3: CAISEGFDRATEAFF
V: TRBV11-3; length: 15; J: TRBJ2-2; D: TRBD2; size: -; DNA: TGTGCCAGCAGCCACAGCGGGAGCAGCGGCGGGGAGCTGTTTTTT; CDR3: CASSHSGSSGGELFF
V: TRBV5-1; length: 15; J: TRBJ1-2; D: TRBD1; size: -; DNA: TGCGCCAGCAGCTCCCGGGACAGGGGGAACTATGGCTACACCTTC; CDR3: CASSSRDRGNYGYTF
V: TRBV24-1; length: 15; J: TRBJ2-5; D: TRBD1; size: -; DNA: TGTGCCACCAGCCCCCGGGACAGGGACCAAGAGACCCAGTACTTC; CDR3: CATSPRDRDQETQYF
V: TRBV2; length: 12; J: TRBJ1-1; D: TRBD1; size: -; DNA: TGTGCCAGGACAGGGGGCGACACTGAAGCTTTCTTT; CDR3: CARTGGDTEAFF
V: TRBV12-3/TRBV12-4; length: 13; J: TRBJ1-2; D: TRBD1; size: -; DNA: TGTGCCAGCAGTTTAAGACAGGGGAATGGCTACACCTTC; CDR3: CASSLRQGNGYTF